This T cell receptor beta chain derives from a study of blood T cell repertoires in COVID-19. Study-level information: Donors in the United States, Italy and Spain gave samples during acute or convalescent COVID-19. Nucleic acid was either cDNA or gDNA, and it came from T cells, B-cell-depleted T cells, or PBMCs.

Per the original data handling: For nucleated cells, counts were estimated from reference gene primer amplification. Here immunoSEQ multiplex PCR was the method, and the copy in TCRdb shows in-frame clones only, minus some. V, J and clone size are taken as reported in that table, and D and trimming were inferred from the DNA itself. The table lists roughly 100,000 clones, 84% of them singletons. Germline values: CDR1 SGHDT, CDR2 YYEEEE. There are 15 residues in the CDR3. V lost 2 bases to trimming and J lost 3 bases; unmatched junction nucleotides: 3. The TCR sequence derives from a man aged 35 to 55 with active or convalescent COVID-19. The chain carries TRBV5-6 and TRBJ2-3; 10 bases agree with TRBD1. Input material: peripheral blood. DNA of the CDR3: TGTGCCAGCAGCTTCCGGGACAGGGGAACAGATACGCAGTATTTT. This codes for CASSFRDRGTDTQYF. Looking up the rest from reference TRBV5-6 and TRBJ2-3 gives the full variable domain: DAGVTQSPTHLIKTRGQQVTLRCSPKSGHDTVSWYQQALGQGPQFIFQYYEEEERQRGNFPDRFSGHQFPNYSSELNVNALLLGDSALYLCASSFRDRGTDTQYFGPGTRLTVL.